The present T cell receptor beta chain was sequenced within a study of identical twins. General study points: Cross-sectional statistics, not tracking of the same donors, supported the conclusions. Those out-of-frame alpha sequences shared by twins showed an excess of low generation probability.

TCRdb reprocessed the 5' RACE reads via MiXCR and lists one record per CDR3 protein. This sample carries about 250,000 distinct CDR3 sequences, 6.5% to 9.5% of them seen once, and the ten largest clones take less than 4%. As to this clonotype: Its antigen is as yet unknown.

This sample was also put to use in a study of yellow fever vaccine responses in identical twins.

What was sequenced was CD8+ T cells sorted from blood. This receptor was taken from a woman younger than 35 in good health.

DNA for the CDR3: TGCAGTGCTAGAGATCCCCAGGGTCTCAGCTACGAGCAGTACTTC. Its protein product is CSARDPQGLSYEQYF. The rearrangement joins TRBV20-1 to TRBJ2-7, with D perhaps TRBD1 (5 bases). CDR1 and CDR2 from the germline V gene are DFQATT and SNEGSKA (reference sequence). There are 15 residues in the CDR3. Between the trimmed V and J ends, which lost 0 bases and 3 bases, there was a span of 15 bases.